This TCR beta chain was sequenced during a study of blood T cell repertoires in COVID-19. Study summary: T cells, B-cell-depleted T cells, or PBMCs supplied cDNA or gDNA.

Under the authors' procedure: Researchers report that nucleated cell counts were estimated from reference gene primer amplification. Method: immunoSEQ multiplex PCR; TCRdb's copy keeps in-frame clones and lacks some. V, J and clone size reflect that table, while D and trimming were determined from the DNA. The sample yields 130,000 or so clones, around 89% seen once. CDR3 length: 16 residues. The ends were cut back, 2 bases at V and 0 bases at J, with 10 bases in the middle. Germline values: CDR1 SGHAT, CDR2 FQNNGV. Followed longitudinally, the Seattle patients had been enrolled during active infection.

This clonotype originated in a man aged 55 to 70 with COVID-19, enrolled during active disease. This chain links TRBV11-2 with TRBJ2-2, with D possibly matching TRBD1 (6 bases). Specimen: peripheral blood. The CDR3 loop reads CASSLQTGANTGELFF. The CDR3 DNA reads as TGTGCCAGCAGCTTACAGACAGGCGCGAACACCGGGGAGCTGTTTTTT.